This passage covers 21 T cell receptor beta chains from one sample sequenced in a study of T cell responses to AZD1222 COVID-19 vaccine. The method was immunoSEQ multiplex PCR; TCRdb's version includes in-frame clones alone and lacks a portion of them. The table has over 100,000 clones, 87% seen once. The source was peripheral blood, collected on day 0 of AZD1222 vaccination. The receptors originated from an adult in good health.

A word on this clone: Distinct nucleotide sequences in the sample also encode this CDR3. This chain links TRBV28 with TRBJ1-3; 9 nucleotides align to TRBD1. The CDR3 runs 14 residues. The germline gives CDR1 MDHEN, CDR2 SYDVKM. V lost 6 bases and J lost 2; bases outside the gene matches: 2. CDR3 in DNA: TGTGCCAGCAGCCGGGACAGGGCTGGAAACACCATATATTTT. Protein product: CASSRDRAGNTIYF.

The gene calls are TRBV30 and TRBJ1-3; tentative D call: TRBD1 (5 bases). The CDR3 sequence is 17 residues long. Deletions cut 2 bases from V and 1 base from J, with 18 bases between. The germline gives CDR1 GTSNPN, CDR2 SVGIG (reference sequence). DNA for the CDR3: TGTGCCTGGAGTCTAGGGGCGGGGAAAAGGTCTGGAAACACCATATATTTT. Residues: CAWSLGAGKRSGNTIYF. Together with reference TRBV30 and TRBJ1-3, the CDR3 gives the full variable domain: SQTIHQWPATLVQPVGSPLSLECTVEGTSNPNLYWYRQAAGRGLQLLFYSVGIGQISSEVPQNLSASRPQDRQFILSSKKLLLSDSGFYLCAWSLGAGKRSGNTIYFGEGSWLTVV.

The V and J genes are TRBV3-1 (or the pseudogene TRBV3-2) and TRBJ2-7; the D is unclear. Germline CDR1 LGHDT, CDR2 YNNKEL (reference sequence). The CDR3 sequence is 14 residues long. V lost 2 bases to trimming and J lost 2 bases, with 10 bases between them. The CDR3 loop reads CASSQSSTTYEQYF. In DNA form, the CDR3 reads TGTGCCAGCAGCCAATCCAGTACCACCTACGAGCAGTACTTC.

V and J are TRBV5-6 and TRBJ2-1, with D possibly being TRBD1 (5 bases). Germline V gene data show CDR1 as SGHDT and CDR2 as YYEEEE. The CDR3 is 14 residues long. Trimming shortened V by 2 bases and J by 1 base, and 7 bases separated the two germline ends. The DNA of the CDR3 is TGTGCCAGCAGCTTCCAGGGATCCTACAATGAGCAGTTCTTC. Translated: CASSFQGSYNEQFF.

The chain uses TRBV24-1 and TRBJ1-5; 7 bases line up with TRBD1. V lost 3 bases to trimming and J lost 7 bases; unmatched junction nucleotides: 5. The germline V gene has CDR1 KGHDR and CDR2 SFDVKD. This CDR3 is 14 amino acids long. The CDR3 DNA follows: TGTGCCACCAGTGATGACAGGGTTGAGCAGCCCCAGCATTTT. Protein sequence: CATSDDRVEQPQHF.

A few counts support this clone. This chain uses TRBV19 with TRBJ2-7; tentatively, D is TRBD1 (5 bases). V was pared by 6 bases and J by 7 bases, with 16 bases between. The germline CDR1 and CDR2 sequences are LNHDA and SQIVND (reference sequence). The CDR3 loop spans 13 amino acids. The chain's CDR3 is CASSQGSLGEQYF. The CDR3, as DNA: TGTGCCAGTAGCCAGGGTTCGCTGGGGGAGCAGTACTTC.

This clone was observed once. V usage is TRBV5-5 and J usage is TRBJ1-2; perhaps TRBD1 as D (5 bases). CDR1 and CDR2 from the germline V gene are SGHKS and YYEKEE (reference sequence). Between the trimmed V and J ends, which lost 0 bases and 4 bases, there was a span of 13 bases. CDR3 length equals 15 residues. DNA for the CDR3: TGTGCCAGCAGCTTGGCGGGGCAGGCTATCTATGGCTACACCTTC. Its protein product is CASSLAGQAIYGYTF. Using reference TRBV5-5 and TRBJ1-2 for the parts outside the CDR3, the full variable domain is DAGVTQSPTHLIKTRGQQVTLRCSPISGHKSVSWYQQVLGQGPQFIFQYYEKEERGRGNFPDRFSARQFPNYSSELNVNALLLGDSALYLCASSLAGQAIYGYTFGSGTRLTVV.

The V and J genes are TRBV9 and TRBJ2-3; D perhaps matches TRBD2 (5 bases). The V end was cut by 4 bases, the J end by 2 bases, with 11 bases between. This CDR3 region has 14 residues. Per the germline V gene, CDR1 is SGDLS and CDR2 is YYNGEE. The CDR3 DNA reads TGTGCCAGCAGCCCCCCCGGGAACACAGATACGCAGTATTTT. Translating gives CASSPPGNTDTQYF.

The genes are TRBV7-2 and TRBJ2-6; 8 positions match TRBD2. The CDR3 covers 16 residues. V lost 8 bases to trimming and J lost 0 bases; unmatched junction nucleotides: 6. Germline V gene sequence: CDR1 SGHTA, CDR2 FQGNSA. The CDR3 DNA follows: TGTGCCAGCCGGATAGCGGGAACCTCTGGGGCCAACGTCCTGACTTTC. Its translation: CASRIAGTSGANVLTF.

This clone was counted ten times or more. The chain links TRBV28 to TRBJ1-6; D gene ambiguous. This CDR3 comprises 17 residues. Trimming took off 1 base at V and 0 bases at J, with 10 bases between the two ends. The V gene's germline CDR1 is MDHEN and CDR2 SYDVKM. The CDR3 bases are TGTGCCAGCAGTTTATTTCCACCGGGCTCCTATAATTCACCCCTCCACTTT. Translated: CASSLFPPGSYNSPLHF.

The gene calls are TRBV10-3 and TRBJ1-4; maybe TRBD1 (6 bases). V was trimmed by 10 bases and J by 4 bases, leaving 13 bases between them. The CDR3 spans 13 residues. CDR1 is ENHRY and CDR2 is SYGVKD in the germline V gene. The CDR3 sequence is CATLGAFNEKLFF. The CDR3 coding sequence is TGTGCCACGCTGGGGGCCTTTAATGAAAAACTGTTTTTT.

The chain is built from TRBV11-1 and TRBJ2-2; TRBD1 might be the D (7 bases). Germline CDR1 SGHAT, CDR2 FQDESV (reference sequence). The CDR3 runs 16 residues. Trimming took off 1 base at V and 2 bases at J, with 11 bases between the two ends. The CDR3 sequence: CASSLGQGGNTGELFF. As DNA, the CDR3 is TGTGCCAGCAGCTTAGGACAGGGAGGAAACACCGGGGAGCTGTTTTTT.

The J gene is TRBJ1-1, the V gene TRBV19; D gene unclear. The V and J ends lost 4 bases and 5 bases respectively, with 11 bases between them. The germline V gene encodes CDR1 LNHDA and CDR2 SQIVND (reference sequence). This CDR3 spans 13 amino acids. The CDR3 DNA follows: TGTGCCAGTAGTAGCGACGTTGGAACTGAAGCTTTCTTT. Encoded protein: CASSSDVGTEAFF.

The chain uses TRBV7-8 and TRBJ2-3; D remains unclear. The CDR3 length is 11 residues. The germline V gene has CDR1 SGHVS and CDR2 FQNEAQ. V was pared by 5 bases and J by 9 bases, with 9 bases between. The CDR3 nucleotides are TGTGCCAGCAGCCCAAGGGTAACGCAGTATTTT. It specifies CASSPRVTQYF.

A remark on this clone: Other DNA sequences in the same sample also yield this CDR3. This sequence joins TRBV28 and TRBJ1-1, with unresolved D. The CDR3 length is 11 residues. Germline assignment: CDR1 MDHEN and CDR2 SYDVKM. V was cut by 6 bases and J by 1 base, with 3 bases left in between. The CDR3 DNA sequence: TGTGCCAGCAGAGAGAACACTGAAGCTTTCTTT. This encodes CASRENTEAFF.

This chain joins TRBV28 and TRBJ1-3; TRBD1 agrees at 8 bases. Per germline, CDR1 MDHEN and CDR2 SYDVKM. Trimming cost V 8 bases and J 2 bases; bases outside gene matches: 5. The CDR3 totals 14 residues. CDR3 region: CASRVGQAGNTIYF. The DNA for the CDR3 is TGTGCCAGCCGTGTGGGACAGGCTGGAAACACCATATATTTT. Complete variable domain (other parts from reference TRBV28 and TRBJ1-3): DVKVTQSSRYLVKRTGEKVFLECVQDMDHENMFWYRQDPGLGLRLIYFSYDVKMKEKGDIPEGYSVSREKKERFSLILESASTNQTSMYLCASRVGQAGNTIYFGEGSWLTVV.

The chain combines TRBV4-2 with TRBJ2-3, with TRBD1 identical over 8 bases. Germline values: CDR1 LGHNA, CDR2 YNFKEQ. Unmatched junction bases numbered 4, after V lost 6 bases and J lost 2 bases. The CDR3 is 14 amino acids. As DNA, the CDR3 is TGTGCCAGCAGGTCGGGACAGGACACAGATACGCAGTATTTT. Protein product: CASRSGQDTDTQYF.

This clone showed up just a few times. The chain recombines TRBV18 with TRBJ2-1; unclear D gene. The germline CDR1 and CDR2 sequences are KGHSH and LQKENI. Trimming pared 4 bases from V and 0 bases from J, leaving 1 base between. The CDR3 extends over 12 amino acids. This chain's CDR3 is CASSLSYNEQFF. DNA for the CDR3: TGTGCCAGCTCACTCTCCTACAATGAGCAGTTCTTC.

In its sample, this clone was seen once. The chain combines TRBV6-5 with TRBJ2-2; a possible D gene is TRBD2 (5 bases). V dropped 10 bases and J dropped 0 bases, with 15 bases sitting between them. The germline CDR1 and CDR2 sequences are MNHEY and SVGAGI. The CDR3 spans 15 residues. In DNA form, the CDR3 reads TGTGCCACCACTGGCCAAGCGGCGAACACCGGGGAGCTGTTTTTT. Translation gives CATTGQAANTGELFF.

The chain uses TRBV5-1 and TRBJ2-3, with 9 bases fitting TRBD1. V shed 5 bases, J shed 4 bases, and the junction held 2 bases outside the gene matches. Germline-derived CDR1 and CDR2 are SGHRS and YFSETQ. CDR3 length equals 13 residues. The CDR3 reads CASRGQGADTQYF. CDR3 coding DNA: TGCGCCAGCAGGGGACAGGGAGCAGATACGCAGTATTTT.

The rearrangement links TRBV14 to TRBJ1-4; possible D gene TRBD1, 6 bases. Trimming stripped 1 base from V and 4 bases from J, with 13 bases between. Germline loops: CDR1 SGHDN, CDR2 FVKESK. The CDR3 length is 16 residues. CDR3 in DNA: TGTGCCAGCAGCCAAGGGGCGGGGGCCCTTAATGAAAAACTGTTTTTT. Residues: CASSQGAGALNEKLFF.